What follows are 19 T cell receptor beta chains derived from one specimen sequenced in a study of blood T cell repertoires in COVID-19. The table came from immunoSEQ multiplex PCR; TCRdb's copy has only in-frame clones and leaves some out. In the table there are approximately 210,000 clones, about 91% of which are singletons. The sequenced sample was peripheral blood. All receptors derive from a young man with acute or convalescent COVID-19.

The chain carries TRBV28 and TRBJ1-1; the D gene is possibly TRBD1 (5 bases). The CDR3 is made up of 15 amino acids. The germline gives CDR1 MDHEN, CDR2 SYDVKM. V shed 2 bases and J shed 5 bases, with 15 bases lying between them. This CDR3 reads CASSLSGAGNTEAFF. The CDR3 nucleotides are TGTGCCAGCAGTTTAAGCGGGGCAGGGAATACTGAAGCTTTCTTT.

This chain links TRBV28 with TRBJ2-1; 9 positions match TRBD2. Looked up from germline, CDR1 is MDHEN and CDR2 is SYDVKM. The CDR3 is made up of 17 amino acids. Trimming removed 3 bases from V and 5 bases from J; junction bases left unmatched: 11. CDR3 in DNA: TGTGCCAGCAGTTTCCCCAATGGCGGGAGGGCCAACAATGAGCAGTTCTTC. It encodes CASSFPNGGRANNEQFF.

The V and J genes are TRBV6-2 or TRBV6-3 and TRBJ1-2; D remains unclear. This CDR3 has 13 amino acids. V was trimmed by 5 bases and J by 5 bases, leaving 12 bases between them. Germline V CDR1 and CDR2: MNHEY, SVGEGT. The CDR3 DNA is TGTGCCAGCAGTACGACCCTACAGTATGGCTACACCTTC. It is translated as CASSTTLQYGYTF.

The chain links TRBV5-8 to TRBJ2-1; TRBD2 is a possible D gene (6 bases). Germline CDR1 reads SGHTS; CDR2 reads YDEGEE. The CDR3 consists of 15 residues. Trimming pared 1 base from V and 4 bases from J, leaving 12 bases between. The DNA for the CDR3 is TGTGCCAGCAGCTTGTCATTAGCGGCATACAATGAGCAGTTCTTC. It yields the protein CASSLSLAAYNEQFF.

The CDR3 DNA sequence: TGCGCCAGCAGTAAAGGGACTAGCGGGAGAAGGGAATTTAGGACGCAGTATTTT. It translates to CASSKGTSGRREFRTQYF. The J gene is TRBJ2-3, the V gene TRBV10-1, with 14 positions matching TRBD2. The CDR3 runs 18 residues. Losses at the gene ends were 5 bases for V and 9 bases for J; bases not matched to a gene: 16. Germline V gives CDR1 WNHNN, CDR2 SYGVQD (reference sequence).

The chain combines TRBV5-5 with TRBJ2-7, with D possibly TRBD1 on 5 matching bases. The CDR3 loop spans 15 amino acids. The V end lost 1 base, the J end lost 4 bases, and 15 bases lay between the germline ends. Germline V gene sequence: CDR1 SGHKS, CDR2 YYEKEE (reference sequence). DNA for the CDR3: TGTGCCAGCAGCTTGAGTACAGGCCGCACGTACGAGCAGTACTTC. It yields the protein CASSLSTGRTYEQYF.

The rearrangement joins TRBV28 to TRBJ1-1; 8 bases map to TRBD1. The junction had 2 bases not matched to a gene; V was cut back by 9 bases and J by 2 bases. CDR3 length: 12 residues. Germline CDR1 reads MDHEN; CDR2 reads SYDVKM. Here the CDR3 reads CASGQGNTEAFF. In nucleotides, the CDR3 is TGTGCCAGTGGACAGGGAAACACTGAAGCTTTCTTT.

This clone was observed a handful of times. CDR3 in DNA: TGTGCCAGCAGTTACGAGTGGAACACTGAAGCTTTCTTT. Protein product: CASSYEWNTEAFF. This rearrangement joins TRBV6-6 to TRBJ1-1; D not resolved. This CDR3 comprises 13 residues. The V gene's germline CDR1 is MNHNY and CDR2 SVGAGI (reference sequence). V lost 2 bases and J lost 1, with 5 bases in between.

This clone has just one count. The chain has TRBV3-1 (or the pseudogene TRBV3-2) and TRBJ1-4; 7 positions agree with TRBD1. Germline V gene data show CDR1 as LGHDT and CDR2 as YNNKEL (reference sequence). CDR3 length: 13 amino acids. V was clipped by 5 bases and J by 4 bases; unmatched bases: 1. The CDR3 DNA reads TGTGCCAGCAGCAACAGGGGTAATGAAAAACTGTTTTTT. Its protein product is CASSNRGNEKLFF.

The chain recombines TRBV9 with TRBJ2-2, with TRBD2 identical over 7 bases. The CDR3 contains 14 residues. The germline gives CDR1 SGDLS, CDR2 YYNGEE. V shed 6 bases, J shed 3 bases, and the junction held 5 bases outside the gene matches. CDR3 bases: TGTGCCAGCACCGGGGGGACGGACACCGGGGAGCTGTTTTTT. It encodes CASTGGTDTGELFF.

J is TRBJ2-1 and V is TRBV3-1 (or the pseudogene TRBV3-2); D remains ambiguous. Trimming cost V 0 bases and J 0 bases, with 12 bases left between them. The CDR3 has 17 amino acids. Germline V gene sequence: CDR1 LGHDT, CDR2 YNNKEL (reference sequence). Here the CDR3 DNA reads TGTGCCAGCAGCCAAGAAGAGAGGTCGAGCTCCTACAATGAGCAGTTCTTC. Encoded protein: CASSQEERSSSYNEQFF.

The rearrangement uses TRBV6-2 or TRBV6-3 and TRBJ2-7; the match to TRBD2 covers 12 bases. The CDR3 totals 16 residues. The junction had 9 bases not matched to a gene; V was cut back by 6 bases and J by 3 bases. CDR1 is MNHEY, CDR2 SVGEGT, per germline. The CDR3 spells CASSPRTSGTHYEQYF. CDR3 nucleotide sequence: TGTGCCAGCAGCCCTCGGACTAGCGGGACTCACTACGAGCAGTACTTC.

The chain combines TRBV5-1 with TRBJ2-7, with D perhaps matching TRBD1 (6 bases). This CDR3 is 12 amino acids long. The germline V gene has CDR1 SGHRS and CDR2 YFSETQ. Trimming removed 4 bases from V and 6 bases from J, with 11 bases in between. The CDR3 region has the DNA TGCGCCAGCAGCGTAACAGGGACCGAGCAGTACTTC. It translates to CASSVTGTEQYF.

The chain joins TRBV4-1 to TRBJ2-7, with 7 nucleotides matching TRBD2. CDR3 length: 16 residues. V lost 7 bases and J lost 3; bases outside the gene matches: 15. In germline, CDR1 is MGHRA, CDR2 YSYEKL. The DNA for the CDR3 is TGCGCCAGCACGATCAATTCGGGAGGAGAGGTCTACGAGCAGTACTTC. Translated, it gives CASTINSGGEVYEQYF.

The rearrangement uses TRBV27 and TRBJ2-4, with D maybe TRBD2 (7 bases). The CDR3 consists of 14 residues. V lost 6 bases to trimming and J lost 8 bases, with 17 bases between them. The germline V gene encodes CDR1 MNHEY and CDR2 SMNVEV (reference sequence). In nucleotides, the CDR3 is TGTGCCAGCAGGCCGGGGGGCGGAAGGGACATTCAGTACTTC. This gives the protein CASRPGGGRDIQYF.

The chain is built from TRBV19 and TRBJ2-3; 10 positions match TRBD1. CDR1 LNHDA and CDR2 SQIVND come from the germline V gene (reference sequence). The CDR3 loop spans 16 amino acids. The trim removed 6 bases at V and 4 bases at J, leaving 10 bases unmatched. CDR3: CASRDPGQGFADTQYF. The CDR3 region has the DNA TGTGCCAGTAGAGATCCGGGACAGGGGTTTGCAGATACGCAGTATTTT.

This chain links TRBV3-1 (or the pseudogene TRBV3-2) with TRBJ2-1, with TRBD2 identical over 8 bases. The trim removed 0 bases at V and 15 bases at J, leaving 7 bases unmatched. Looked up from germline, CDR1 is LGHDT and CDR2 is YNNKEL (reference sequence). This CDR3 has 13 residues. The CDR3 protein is CASSQDGGTSPFF. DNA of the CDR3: TGTGCCAGCAGCCAAGACGGCGGGACTAGTCCGTTCTTC.

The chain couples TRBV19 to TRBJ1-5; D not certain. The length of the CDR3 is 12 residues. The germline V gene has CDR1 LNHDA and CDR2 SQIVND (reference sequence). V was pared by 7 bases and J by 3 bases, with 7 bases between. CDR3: CASMIHNQPQHF. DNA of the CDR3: TGTGCCAGTATGATACACAATCAGCCCCAGCATTTT.

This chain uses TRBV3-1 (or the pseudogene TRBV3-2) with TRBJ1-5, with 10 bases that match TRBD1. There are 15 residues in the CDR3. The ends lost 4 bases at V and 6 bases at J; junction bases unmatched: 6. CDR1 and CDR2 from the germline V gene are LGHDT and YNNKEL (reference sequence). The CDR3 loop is CASSRDRGTGQPQHF. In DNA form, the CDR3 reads TGTGCCAGCAGCCGGGACAGGGGTACGGGTCAGCCCCAGCATTTT.